This T cell receptor beta chain came from a study of T cell clonality in common variable immunodeficiency. Study-wide findings and caveats: Compared with controls, CVID subjects had fewer shared TCRbeta clones.

Most patients and controls had Caucasian heritage. Using immunoSEQ multiplex PCR, the repertoire was profiled, and TCRdb retains in-frame clones only, with some absent. The sample yields under 50,000 clones, without any singletons. Germline V CDR1 and CDR2: SEHNR, FQNEAQ (reference sequence). Trimming left V 4 bases short and J 6 bases short, with 12 bases between. This CDR3 is 13 amino acids long. A note on this clone: Its antigen is still unknown. The CDR3 end is not reached by the read, which stops 3 residues before it; the germline J gene fills it in.

The chain employs TRBV7-9 and TRBJ1-1; no firm D call. Sequencing input: peripheral blood mononuclear cells. This sequence was found in a person between 18 and 75 years old in good health. The CDR3: CASSSAAGSEAFF. The DNA read from the CDR3 is TGTGCCAGCAGCTCGGCCGCGGGGTCTGAA.